One sample yielded the 32 T cell receptor beta chains listed below, sequenced in a study of multiple sclerosis patients with progressive multifocal leukoencephalopathy. Specified time point: time of PML onset. Here immunoSEQ multiplex PCR was the method, and the copy in TCRdb shows in-frame clones only, minus some. Here the sample spans fewer than 40,000 clones, more than 85% being singletons. Sequencing was performed on PBMCs, taken from a patient treated with natalizumab. The receptors shown here come from a human donor with progressive multifocal leukoencephalopathy.

This sequence joins TRBV6-1 and TRBJ2-5; D is undetermined. The DNA end is more similar to TRBJ2-7, so the J call may be wrong. CDR1 and CDR2 from the germline V gene are MNHNS and SASEGT. The CDR3 spans 15 residues. The CDR3 sequence is CASSDRQRVTYEQYF. The CDR3 DNA follows: TGTGCCAGCAGTGATAGGCAGAGAGTCACCTACGAGCAGTACTTC.

The chain combines TRBV7-9 with TRBJ2-2; D is possibly TRBD1 (5 bases). The V gene lost 5 bases and the J gene lost 4 bases, with 14 bases spanning the gap. Germline CDR1 and CDR2: SEHNR and FQNEAQ (reference sequence). The CDR3 is made up of 15 amino acids. The CDR3, as DNA: TGTGCCAGCAGCATCCACCAGACAGTCACCGGGGAGCTGTTTTTT. It codes for CASSIHQTVTGELFF.

This chain uses TRBV5-1 with TRBJ1-2; TRBD1 matches at 7 bases. Germline loops: CDR1 SGHRS, CDR2 YFSETQ. The CDR3 is made up of 14 amino acids. The V gene end was trimmed by 4 bases and the J gene end by 6 bases; junction bases not matched to a gene: 9. The CDR3 DNA reads as TGCGCCAGCAGCCTGCAAACAGGGGAGGATGGCTACACCTTC. Its protein product is CASSLQTGEDGYTF.

The rearrangement uses TRBV28 and TRBJ1-2, with 12 bases fitting TRBD1. The germline CDR1 and CDR2 sequences are MDHEN and SYDVKM. This CDR3 region has 14 residues. Trimming at V came to 6 bases and at J to 8 bases, leaving 7 bases not matched to a gene. The CDR3, as DNA: TGTGCCAGCAGGTCCTCCGGGACAGGGGGCGGCTACACCTTC. This gives the protein CASRSSGTGGGYTF.

The chain combines TRBV11-2 with TRBJ2-1, with TRBD1 identical over 8 bases. Losses at the gene ends were 4 bases for V and 3 bases for J; bases not matched to a gene: 8. This CDR3 comprises 16 residues. Germline assignment: CDR1 SGHAT and CDR2 FQNNGV. CDR3 loop: CASSSLQGAVYNEQFF. As DNA, the CDR3 is TGTGCCAGCAGCTCCCTTCAGGGGGCAGTCTACAATGAGCAGTTCTTC.

V gene TRBV10-3 combines with J gene TRBJ1-6; D is possibly TRBD1 (6 bases). V gave up 2 bases and J gave up 7 bases, with 6 bases separating them. In germline, CDR1 is ENHRY, CDR2 SYGVKD. CDR3 length: 13 amino acids. The DNA of the CDR3 is TGTGCCATCAGTGAGCAGGGGAATTCACCCCTCCACTTT. Encoded protein: CAISEQGNSPLHF.

The V and J genes are TRBV7-2 and TRBJ2-7; D is undetermined. V lost 1 base, J lost 5 bases, and 9 bases lay in between. Per germline, CDR1 SGHTA and CDR2 FQGNSA. The CDR3 has 13 amino acids. CDR3 sequence: CASSLVPGDEQYF. The CDR3 DNA reads as TGTGCCAGCAGCTTAGTACCCGGCGACGAGCAGTACTTC. Supplemented by reference TRBV7-2 and TRBJ2-7, the full variable domain reads GAGVSQSPSNKVTEKGKDVELRCDPISGHTALYWYRQSLGQGLEFLIYFQGNSAPDKSGLPSDRFSAERTGGSVSTLTIQRTQQEDSAVYLCASSLVPGDEQYFGPGTRLTVT.

The chain joins TRBV7-6 to TRBJ2-2; the D is unclear. The germline V gene encodes CDR1 SGHVS and CDR2 FNYEAQ. The CDR3 is made up of 15 amino acids. V was trimmed by 3 bases and J by 5 bases, leaving 13 bases between them. The DNA of the CDR3 is TGTGCCAGCAGCTTGGAGTCGGTGGGGACCGGGGAGCTGTTTTTT. Its translation: CASSLESVGTGELFF.

V and J are TRBV25-1 and TRBJ2-2, with 7 bases fitting TRBD1. The germline CDR1 and CDR2 sequences are MGHDK and SYGVNS. This CDR3 is 15 amino acids long. Germline trimming cut 2 bases from V and 6 bases from J; bases unmatched to any gene: 6. DNA of the CDR3: TGTGCCAGCAGTGAAACCGGGACAGAGTCCGGGGAGCTGTTTTTT. It specifies CASSETGTESGELFF.

The gene calls are TRBV6-6 and TRBJ1-5, with TRBD1 identical over 9 bases. The CDR3 is 15 amino acids. Germline V gene lookup returns CDR1 MNHNY and CDR2 SVGAGI (reference sequence). Trimming took 10 bases from V and 7 from J; bases not matched to a gene: 14. The chain's CDR3 is CATQIDRGARQPQHF. The CDR3 DNA is TGTGCCACCCAAATCGACAGGGGGGCCCGCCAGCCCCAGCATTTT.

This clone was detected a few times. The chain carries TRBV14 and TRBJ1-1; a possible D gene is TRBD1 (5 bases). Germline values: CDR1 SGHDN, CDR2 FVKESK. The CDR3 runs to 13 residues. Trimming took 4 bases from V and 1 from J, leaving 7 bases between them. The CDR3 loop reads CASSRDWNTEAFF. DNA for the CDR3: TGTGCCAGCAGCCGGGACTGGAACACTGAAGCTTTCTTT. The full variable domain, its missing parts supplied by reference TRBV14 and TRBJ1-1, is EAGVTQFPSHSVIEKGQTVTLRCDPISGHDNLYWYRRVMGKEIKFLLHFVKESKQDESGMPNNRFLAERTGGTYSTLKVQPAELEDSGVYFCASSRDWNTEAFFGQGTRLTVV.

V gene TRBV5-4 combines with J gene TRBJ2-2; a possible D gene is TRBD2 (7 bases). V lost 2 bases to trimming and J lost 4 bases, with 15 bases between them. The CDR3 loop spans 16 amino acids. Germline CDR1 is SGHNT and CDR2 is YYREEE (reference sequence). For the CDR3, the DNA is TGTGCCAGCAGCTTCGGAGGGAGGGGGTCCACCGGGGAGCTGTTTTTT. Translation gives CASSFGGRGSTGELFF.

The chain is built from TRBV2 and TRBJ1-1; D not resolved. With 6 bases removed from V and 5 bases from J, the gap between germline ends came to 10 bases. The CDR3 has 12 residues. Germline assignment: CDR1 SNHLY and CDR2 FYNNEI. Written as DNA, the CDR3 is TGTGCCAGCAGCCTCGGATCGACTGAAGCTTTCTTT. Encoded protein: CASSLGSTEAFF.

V and J are TRBV7-2 and TRBJ2-1; 8 bases align to TRBD2. V lost 9 bases to trimming and J lost 7 bases; unmatched junction nucleotides: 11. In germline, CDR1 is SGHTA, CDR2 FQGNSA. The CDR3 length is 14 residues. CDR3 protein: CASTFEREWNEQFF. The CDR3 region has the DNA TGTGCCAGTACCTTCGAGCGGGAGTGGAATGAGCAGTTCTTC. The full variable domain, its missing parts supplied by reference TRBV7-2 and TRBJ2-1, is GAGVSQSPSNKVTEKGKDVELRCDPISGHTALYWYRQSLGQGLEFLIYFQGNSAPDKSGLPSDRFSAERTGGSVSTLTIQRTQQEDSAVYLCASTFEREWNEQFFGPGTRLTVL.

This sequence joins TRBV5-1 and TRBJ1-2; 7 positions agree with TRBD1. V dropped 0 bases and J dropped 0; count of bases not matched to a gene: 2. Per germline, CDR1 SGHRS and CDR2 YFSETQ. This CDR3 has 15 residues. CDR3 residues: CASSLGGTANYGYTF. The CDR3 DNA sequence: TGCGCCAGCAGCTTGGGCGGGACAGCTAACTATGGCTACACCTTC.

This rearrangement joins TRBV20-1 to TRBJ2-1; D possibly corresponds to TRBD1 (6 bases). The CDR3 loop spans 11 amino acids. The germline gives CDR1 DFQATT, CDR2 SNEGSKA (reference sequence). The germline V and J ends were trimmed by 6 bases and 9 bases, with 12 bases remaining between them. As DNA, the CDR3 is TGCAGTGCACCGACAGGCGGTGAGCAGTTCTTC. This codes for CSAPTGGEQFF.

Details on this clone: At one end the junction does not follow the germline gene, possibly because of a read error. V and J are TRBV6-1 and TRBJ2-3, with D possibly being TRBD2 (7 bases). Per the germline V gene, CDR1 is MNHNS and CDR2 is SASEGT. This CDR3 is built from 14 residues. Here the CDR3 DNA reads TGTGCCAGCAGTGGGGGGGGCCGCACAGATATGCAGTATTTT. This codes for CASSGGGRTDMQYF.

The chain recombines TRBV7-2 with TRBJ1-1; D ambiguous. With 3 bases removed from V and 8 bases from J, the gap between germline ends came to 13 bases. The CDR3 length is 13 residues. Germline V gene lookup returns CDR1 SGHTA and CDR2 FQGNSA. The CDR3 sequence: CASSFSRFTEAFF. CDR3 nucleotide sequence: TGTGCCAGCAGCTTTAGCAGGTTCACCGAAGCTTTCTTT.

This chain joins TRBV5-4 and TRBJ1-6, with 7 bases identical to TRBD1. The CDR3 runs 15 residues. J lost 6 bases, V lost 4 bases, and 7 bases had no gene match. Germline values: CDR1 SGHNT, CDR2 YYREEE (reference sequence). The CDR3 nucleotides are TGTGCCAGCAGCACCCAGGGACAGACTAATTCACCCCTCCACTTT. Protein product: CASSTQGQTNSPLHF.

The chain employs TRBV10-3 and TRBJ2-3, with no clear D. V lost 3 bases to trimming and J lost 2 bases, with 18 bases between them. There are 17 residues in the CDR3. From germline, CDR1 is ENHRY and CDR2 SYGVKD. The CDR3 nucleotides are TGTGCCATCAGTGAACGCCCAGCCGACTCTGACACAGATACGCAGTATTTT. It codes for CAISERPADSDTDTQYF.

This clone has only one observation. The chain has TRBV5-1 and TRBJ2-2, with 7 nucleotides matching TRBD2. Germline loops: CDR1 SGHRS, CDR2 YFSETQ. V dropped 0 bases and J dropped 4; count of bases not matched to a gene: 12. The CDR3 runs 18 residues. CDR3 DNA sequence: TGCGCCAGCAGCTTGGATGGAAGGTCTAGCGGACGCACCGGGGAGCTGTTTTTT. It codes for CASSLDGRSSGRTGELFF.

The V gene is TRBV11-2, the J gene TRBJ1-4; TRBD1 might be the D (5 bases). The germline V gene has CDR1 SGHAT and CDR2 FQNNGV. Between the trimmed V and J ends, which lost 5 bases and 8 bases, there was a span of 9 bases. The CDR3 is 12 amino acids. In DNA, the CDR3 is TGTGCCAGCAGCCAAAACAGGGAAAAACTGTTTTTT. It is translated as CASSQNREKLFF.

The V gene is TRBV7-9, the J gene TRBJ1-2; D ambiguous. CDR3 length equals 14 residues. V was pared by 2 bases and J by 2 bases, with 9 bases between. CDR1 SEHNR and CDR2 FQNEAQ come from the germline V gene (reference sequence). CDR3 loop: CASSLNTRNYGYTF. Written as DNA, the CDR3 is TGTGCCAGCAGCTTAAACACGCGGAACTATGGCTACACCTTC.

The chain recombines TRBV15 with TRBJ2-7; D gene ambiguous. The CDR3 covers 14 residues. Per germline, CDR1 LNHNV and CDR2 YYDKDF (reference sequence). V shed 1 base and J shed 2 bases, with 9 bases lying between them. As DNA, the CDR3 is TGTGCCACCAGCAGAGGAGGACCCCCCTACGAGCAGTACTTC. As protein: CATSRGGPPYEQYF.

The chain is built from TRBV4-3 and TRBJ2-7; TRBD2 matches 7 bases. The CDR3 sequence is 17 residues long. V lost 0 bases and J lost 0; bases outside the gene matches: 8. The germline V gene has CDR1 LGHNA and CDR2 YSLEER. In DNA form, the CDR3 reads TGCGCCAGCAGCCAAGATACGAGCGGGACGAGCTCCTACGAGCAGTACTTC. Translation: CASSQDTSGTSSYEQYF.

In its sample, this clone was seen once. The V gene is TRBV9, the J gene TRBJ1-6, with 9 bases identical to TRBD1. The germline gives CDR1 SGDLS, CDR2 YYNGEE. The CDR3 spans 17 residues. Unmatched junction bases numbered 9, after V lost 2 bases and J lost 6 bases. The CDR3 reads CASSVRPKTGGNSPLHF. The CDR3 region has the DNA TGTGCCAGCAGCGTCCGACCTAAGACAGGGGGTAATTCACCCCTCCACTTT.

V gene TRBV2 combines with J gene TRBJ1-1; D not certain. The germline CDR1 and CDR2 sequences are SNHLY and FYNNEI. This CDR3 is 14 amino acids long. V was cut by 5 bases and J by 1 base, with 11 bases left in between. CDR3 DNA sequence: TGTGCCAGCAGTAAGGAGTTTTCGAACACTGAAGCTTTCTTT. As protein: CASSKEFSNTEAFF.

The chain joins TRBV6-1 to TRBJ2-7; TRBD2 agrees at 8 bases. The CDR3 runs 17 residues. CDR1 is MNHNS, CDR2 SASEGT, per germline. With 7 bases clipped from V and 3 bases from J, the junction kept 17 bases outside the gene matches. The CDR3 region has the DNA TGTGCCAGCAATGACGATCGGACTAGCCTAAACCACTACGAGCAGTACTTC. Protein sequence: CASNDDRTSLNHYEQYF.

This chain connects TRBV5-1 to TRBJ2-7; 8 nucleotides align to TRBD1. CDR3 length: 14 amino acids. Trimming removed 2 bases from V and 3 bases from J; junction bases left unmatched: 4. Germline V gene data show CDR1 as SGHRS and CDR2 as YFSETQ. Here the CDR3 reads CASSLRTGLYEQYF. CDR3 nucleotides: TGCGCCAGCAGCTTACGGACAGGGCTCTACGAGCAGTACTTC.

This clone was counted a few times. V is TRBV27 and J is TRBJ2-1; TRBD2 matches at 11 bases. The germline V gene encodes CDR1 MNHEY and CDR2 SMNVEV (reference sequence). Trimming at V came to 5 bases and at J to 3 bases, leaving 6 bases not matched to a gene. This CDR3 has 16 amino acids. The CDR3 DNA is TGTGCCAGCAGTGTAGGACTAGCGGGTATCTACAATGAGCAGTTCTTC. Encoded protein: CASSVGLAGIYNEQFF.

V and J are TRBV6-5 and TRBJ1-2, with TRBD1 matching 8 bases. The CDR3 totals 14 residues. Per germline, CDR1 MNHEY and CDR2 SVGAGI. V trimming: 5 bases; J trimming: 2 bases; junction bases outside the gene matches: 4. The CDR3 DNA sequence: TGTGCCAGCAGTCCGCGGACAGGGAACTATGGCTACACCTTC. Translating gives CASSPRTGNYGYTF.

The V call is TRBV7-2, the J call TRBJ2-2, with 10 bases matching TRBD2. The V gene end was trimmed by 6 bases and the J gene end by 6 bases; junction bases not matched to a gene: 7. Germline assignment: CDR1 SGHTA and CDR2 FQGNSA. CDR3 length: 15 residues. The CDR3 DNA reads TGTGCCAGCAGGCTCCTAGCGGGAGTGGCCGGGGAGCTGTTTTTT. Protein sequence: CASRLLAGVAGELFF.